This TCR beta chain was retrieved from a study of cytomegalovirus exposure and HLA in healthy donors. Trimming shortened V by 6 bases and J by 3 bases, and 11 bases separated the two germline ends. Germline CDR1 reads SGHTA; CDR2 reads FQGTGA. This CDR3 spans 13 amino acids. Study-wide findings and caveats: Researchers left out some V segments, among them TRBV6-2 and TRBV6-3, as indistinguishable. There were some public TCRs occurring in many donors, but most TCR sequences were rare.

Of note for this clone: Its cognate antigen is unknown.

The study sampled nominally healthy donors, though unrecorded immune exposures were likely. With 60 Vbeta and 13 Jbeta primers, the PCR was carried out. The data were produced by immunoSEQ multiplex PCR, yet TCRdb's version contains in-frame clones alone and is incomplete. The data hold around 120,000 clones, with 80% observed a single time. The origin of this receptor is a female donor in good health and CMV-seropositive. V and J are TRBV7-3 and TRBJ1-1, with D perhaps matching TRBD1 (6 bases). The material sequenced was PBMCs. The CDR3, as DNA: TGTGCCAGCAGTATTGACAGGCACACTGAAGCTTTCTTT. Translating it yields CASSIDRHTEAFF.